This T cell receptor (beta chain) was sequenced during a study of patients and donors after allogeneic stem cell transplantation (dated by TCRdb to 2018 to 2020). The receptor library was made with RT-PCR. The run used a NextSeq 550. TCRdb handled the public reads itself, with Q25 trimming in fastp and clone calling in MiXCR, and kept productive beta chains. One record per CDR3 amino acid sequence lists the most common genes and DNA. This sample lists over 400,000 distinct CDR3 sequences; 16% were detected once. 7% to 7.5% of the sample is in the top ten clones. This clonotype was seen more than once but under ten times. What this receptor recognizes is not known. Per-base quality was not reported, and no clone a single base away is much larger than it. Germline trimming: 3 bases from V, 7 bases from J; junction bases outside gene matches: 2. Looking up the germline V gene (reference sequence) yields CDR1 MNHEY and CDR2 SMNVEV. The CDR3 contains 14 residues, cysteine and phenylalanine counted. The sequence is cut down to CDR3 DNA, 42 bases in frame from base 1.

This TCR was recovered from a human donor who was either an allogeneic HSCT recipient or a stem cell or donor lymphocyte infusion donor (not recorded which). It is not recorded whose cells these are; they may come from a transplant donor. What was sequenced was blood, either unsorted or a sorted T cell fraction (not recorded which). The chain is assembled from TRBV27 and TRBJ2-2; the junction holds 10 bases that match TRBD2. DNA sequence: TGTGCCAGCAGTTTCGGGACTAGCGACGGGGAGCTGTTTTTT. Its product reads: CASSFGTSDGELFF.